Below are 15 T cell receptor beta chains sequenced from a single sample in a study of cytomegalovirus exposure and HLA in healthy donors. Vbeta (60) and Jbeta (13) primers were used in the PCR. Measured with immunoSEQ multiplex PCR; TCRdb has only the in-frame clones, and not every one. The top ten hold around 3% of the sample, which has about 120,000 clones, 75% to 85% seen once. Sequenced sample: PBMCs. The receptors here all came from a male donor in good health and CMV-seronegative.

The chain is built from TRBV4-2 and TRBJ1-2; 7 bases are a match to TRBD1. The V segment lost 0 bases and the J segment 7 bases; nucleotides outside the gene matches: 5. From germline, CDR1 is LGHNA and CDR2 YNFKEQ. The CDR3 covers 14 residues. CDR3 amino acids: CASSQEGGVGGYTF. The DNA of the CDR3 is TGTGCCAGCAGCCAAGAAGGGGGCGTGGGTGGCTACACCTTC.

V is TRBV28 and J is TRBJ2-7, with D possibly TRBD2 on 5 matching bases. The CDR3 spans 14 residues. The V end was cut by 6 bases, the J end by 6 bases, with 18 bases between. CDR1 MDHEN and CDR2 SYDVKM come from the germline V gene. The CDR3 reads CASRGSKYRGEQYF. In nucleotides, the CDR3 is TGTGCCAGCAGGGGGAGTAAGTATCGTGGCGAGCAGTACTTC.

The CDR3 here is CATSLTRQGGDEQYF. The CDR3 DNA is TGTGCCACCAGCCTGACCCGACAGGGCGGAGACGAGCAGTACTTC. The rearrangement joins TRBV15 to TRBJ2-7, with TRBD1 matching 7 bases. Per germline, CDR1 LNHNV and CDR2 YYDKDF (reference sequence). J was trimmed by 5 bases and V by 5 bases; bases with no gene match: 12. The CDR3 totals 15 residues.

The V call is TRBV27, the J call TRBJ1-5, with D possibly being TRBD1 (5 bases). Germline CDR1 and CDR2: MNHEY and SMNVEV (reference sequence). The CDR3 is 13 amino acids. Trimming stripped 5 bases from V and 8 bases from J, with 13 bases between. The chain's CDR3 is CASSMTQGKPQHF. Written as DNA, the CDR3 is TGTGCCAGCAGTATGACGCAGGGTAAGCCCCAGCATTTT.

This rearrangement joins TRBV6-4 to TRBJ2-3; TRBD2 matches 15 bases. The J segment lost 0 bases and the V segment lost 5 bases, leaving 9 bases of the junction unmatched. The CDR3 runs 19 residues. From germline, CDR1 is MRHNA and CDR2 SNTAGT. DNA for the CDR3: TGTGCCAGCAGTCGAAAGGGACTAGCGGGGGGCGAGAGCACAGATACGCAGTATTTT. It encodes CASSRKGLAGGESTDTQYF.

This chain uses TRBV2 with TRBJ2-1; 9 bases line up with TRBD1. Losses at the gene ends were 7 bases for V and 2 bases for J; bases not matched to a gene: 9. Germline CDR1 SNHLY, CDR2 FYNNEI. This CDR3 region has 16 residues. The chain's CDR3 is CASTDRGKRTYNEQFF. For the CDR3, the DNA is TGTGCCAGCACGGACAGGGGTAAGCGGACCTACAATGAGCAGTTCTTC.

The chain's CDR3 is CASSFQLPDTQYF. CDR3 in DNA: TGTGCCAGCAGCTTTCAGTTGCCAGATACGCAGTATTTT. The V and J genes are TRBV7-7 and TRBJ2-3, with no clear D. Germline CDR1 reads SSHAT; CDR2 reads FNYEAQ (reference sequence). The CDR3 has 13 residues. V shed 3 bases and J shed 4 bases, with 8 bases lying between them.

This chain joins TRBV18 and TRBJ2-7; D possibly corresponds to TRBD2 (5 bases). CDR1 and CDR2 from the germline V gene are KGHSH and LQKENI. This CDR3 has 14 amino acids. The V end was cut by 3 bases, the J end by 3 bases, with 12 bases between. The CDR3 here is CASSPAGDNYEQYF. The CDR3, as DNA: TGTGCCAGCTCACCTGCGGGTGATAACTACGAGCAGTACTTC. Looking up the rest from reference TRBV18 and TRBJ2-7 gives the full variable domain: NAGVMQNPRHLVRRRGQEARLRCSPMKGHSHVYWYRQLPEEGLKFMVYLQKENIIDESGMPKERFSAEFPKEGPSILRIQQVVRGDSAAYFCASSPAGDNYEQYFGPGTRLTVT.

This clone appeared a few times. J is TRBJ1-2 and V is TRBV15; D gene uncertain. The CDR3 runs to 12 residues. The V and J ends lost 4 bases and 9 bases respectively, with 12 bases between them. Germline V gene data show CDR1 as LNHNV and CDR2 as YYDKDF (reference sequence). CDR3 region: CATSISLLRYTF. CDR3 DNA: TGTGCCACCAGCATCAGTTTGTTGCGCTACACCTTC. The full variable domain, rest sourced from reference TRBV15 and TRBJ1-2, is DAMVIQNPRYQVTQFGKPVTLSCSQTLNHNVMYWYQQKSSQAPKLLFHYYDKDFNNEADTPDNFQSRRPNTSFCFLDIRSPGLGDTAMYLCATSISLLRYTFGSGTRLTVV.

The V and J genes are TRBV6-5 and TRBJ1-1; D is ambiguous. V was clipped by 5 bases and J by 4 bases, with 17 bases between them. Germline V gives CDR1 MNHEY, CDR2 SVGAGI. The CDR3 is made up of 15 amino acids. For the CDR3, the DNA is TGTGCCAGCAGTCCCGCGGTGGGTCTCAGCACTGAAGCTTTCTTT. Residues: CASSPAVGLSTEAFF.

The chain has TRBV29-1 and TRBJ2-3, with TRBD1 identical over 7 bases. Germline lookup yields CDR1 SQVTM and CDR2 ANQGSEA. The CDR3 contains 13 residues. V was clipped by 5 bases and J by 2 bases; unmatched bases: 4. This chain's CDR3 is CSVRDRSTDTQYF. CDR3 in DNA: TGCAGCGTTAGGGACAGATCCACAGATACGCAGTATTTT.

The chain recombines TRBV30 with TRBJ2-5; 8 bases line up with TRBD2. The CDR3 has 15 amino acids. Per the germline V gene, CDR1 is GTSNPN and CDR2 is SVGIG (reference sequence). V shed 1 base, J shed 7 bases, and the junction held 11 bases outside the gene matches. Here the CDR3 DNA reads TGTGCCTGGAGTGCCGGGGGGGCTTACTCGGGGACCCAGTACTTC. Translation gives CAWSAGGAYSGTQYF. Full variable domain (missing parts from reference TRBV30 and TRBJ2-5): SQTIHQWPATLVQPVGSPLSLECTVEGTSNPNLYWYRQAAGRGLQLLFYSVGIGQISSEVPQNLSASRPQDRQFILSSKKLLLSDSGFYLCAWSAGGAYSGTQYFGPGTRLLVL.

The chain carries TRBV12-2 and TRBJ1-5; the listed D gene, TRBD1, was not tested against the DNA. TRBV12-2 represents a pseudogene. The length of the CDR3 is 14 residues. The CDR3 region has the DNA TGTGCAAGTCGCTTAGCGCGGGACAGGGGGCTGGAGCATTTT. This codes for CASRLARDRGLEHF.

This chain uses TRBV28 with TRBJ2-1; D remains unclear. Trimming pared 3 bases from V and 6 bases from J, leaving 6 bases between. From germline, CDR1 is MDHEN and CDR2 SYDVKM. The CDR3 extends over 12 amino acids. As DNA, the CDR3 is TGTGCCAGCAGTTTGGCCTTCAATGAGCAGTTCTTC. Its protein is CASSLAFNEQFF.

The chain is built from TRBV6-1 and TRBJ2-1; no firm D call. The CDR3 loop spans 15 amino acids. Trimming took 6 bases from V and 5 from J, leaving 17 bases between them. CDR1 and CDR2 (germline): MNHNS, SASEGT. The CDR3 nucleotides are TGTGCCAGCAGACCAAGTAGTTTGATAAACAATGAGCAGTTCTTC. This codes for CASRPSSLINNEQFF.